Shown below are 27 T cell receptor beta chains from a single sample sequenced in a study of identical twins. TCRdb itself ran the 5' RACE reads through MiXCR, one entry per CDR3 protein. The repertoire has 250,000 to 350,000 distinct CDR3 sequences, roughly 8.6% of them found once; the top ten carry 5.5% to 9%. This sample also belongs to another study, concerning yellow fever vaccine responses in identical twins.

The specimen was CD8+ T cells sorted from blood. The receptors originated from a woman under 30 in good health.

The genes are TRBV20-1 and TRBJ2-1, with TRBD2 identical over 7 bases. CDR1 DFQATT and CDR2 SNEGSKA come from the germline V gene (reference sequence). Trimming at V came to 5 bases and at J to 1 base, leaving 8 bases not matched to a gene. This CDR3 contains 15 residues. The chain's CDR3 is CSAVGGFGSYNEQFF. Here the CDR3 DNA reads TGCAGTGCTGTGGGGGGGTTTGGGTCCTACAATGAGCAGTTCTTC.

This chain links TRBV20-1 with TRBJ2-2, with D tentatively TRBD1 (6 bases). Trimming pared 0 bases from V and 2 bases from J, leaving 16 bases between. Germline V lookup: CDR1 DFQATT, CDR2 SNEGSKA (reference sequence). CDR3 length: 17 residues. The CDR3 DNA reads as TGCAGTGCTAGAGATGAGCAGACAGGCCCAAACACCGGGGAGCTGTTTTTT. Its translation: CSARDEQTGPNTGELFF.

This clonotype came up a few times. The chain carries TRBV29-1 and TRBJ2-7; tentative D call: TRBD1 (5 bases). Trimming cost V 3 bases and J 7 bases, with 13 bases left between them. The germline gives CDR1 SQVTM, CDR2 ANQGSEA. CDR3 length: 12 amino acids. Here the CDR3 DNA reads TGCAGCGTTGATCAGGGTCTTGGGGAGCAGTACTTC. Translating it yields CSVDQGLGEQYF.

This clonotype was found a few times. The J gene is TRBJ2-7, the V gene TRBV7-2; 10 nucleotides agree with TRBD2. CDR1 and CDR2 from the germline V gene are SGHTA and FQGNSA. J gave up 3 bases and V 5 bases, and 4 bases lay outside the gene matches. This CDR3 has 14 residues. The CDR3 is CASSTGLAIYEQYF. The CDR3 DNA reads TGTGCCAGCAGCACGGGACTAGCGATCTACGAGCAGTACTTC.

This clonotype was observed a few times. This chain connects TRBV29-1 to TRBJ2-1; 11 nucleotides line up with TRBD2. This CDR3 is built from 17 residues. CDR1 SQVTM and CDR2 ANQGSEA come from the germline V gene. The ends lost 1 base at V and 0 bases at J; junction bases unmatched: 5. CDR3 sequence reads: CSVEGLAGGYSYNEQFF. DNA for the CDR3: TGCAGCGTTGAAGGGCTAGCGGGGGGATACTCCTACAATGAGCAGTTCTTC.

In its sample, this clonotype was seen a few times. V usage is TRBV24-1 and J usage is TRBJ2-1; 9 bases agree with TRBD1. This CDR3 contains 16 residues. The V segment lost 4 bases and the J segment 2 bases; nucleotides outside the gene matches: 5. Germline V gives CDR1 KGHDR, CDR2 SFDVKD. CDR3 nucleotide sequence: TGTGCCACCAGTGAACCCCGGACAGGGGCCTACAATGAGCAGTTCTTC. Protein product: CATSEPRTGAYNEQFF.

V gene TRBV27 combines with J gene TRBJ1-6, with TRBD1 matching over 9 bases. The CDR3 runs 13 residues. The germline V gene encodes CDR1 MNHEY and CDR2 SMNVEV (reference sequence). Unmatched junction bases numbered 5, after V lost 8 bases and J lost 9 bases. CDR3 sequence (DNA): TGTGCCAGCGGAACAGGGGGCCTTTCACCCCTCCACTTT. Translation gives CASGTGGLSPLHF.

This sequence joins TRBV6-5 and TRBJ2-1; D remains unclear. This CDR3 contains 17 residues. Trimming cost V 0 bases and J 9 bases, with 21 bases left between them. Germline-derived CDR1 and CDR2 are MNHEY and SVGAGI. The CDR3 region is CASSYSVAGPSYGEQFF. In DNA form, the CDR3 reads TGTGCCAGCAGTTACTCGGTCGCCGGCCCGTCCTACGGTGAGCAGTTCTTC.

This clonotype was observed many times. The chain joins TRBV15 to TRBJ2-5, with a weak D call TRBD2 (6 bases). This CDR3 has 15 residues. Germline V gene data show CDR1 as LNHNV and CDR2 as YYDKDF (reference sequence). Deletions cut 0 bases from V and 4 bases from J, with 12 bases between. DNA for the CDR3: TGTGCCACCAGCAGAGATCGGGGACTGAGAGAGACCCAGTACTTC. This codes for CATSRDRGLRETQYF. The entire variable domain, with the rest obtained from reference TRBV15 and TRBJ2-5, is as follows: DAMVIQNPRYQVTQFGKPVTLSCSQTLNHNVMYWYQQKSSQAPKLLFHYYDKDFNNEADTPDNFQSRRPNTSFCFLDIRSPGLGDTAMYLCATSRDRGLRETQYFGPGTRLLVL.

The V call is TRBV18, the J call TRBJ2-7; D is uncertain. The CDR3 totals 16 residues. V was cut by 6 bases and J by 2 bases, with 20 bases left in between. Looked up from germline, CDR1 is KGHSH and CDR2 is LQKENI. CDR3 DNA sequence: TGTGCCAGCTCTCCAATCGAATCTTCGGGTCCCTACGAGCAGTACTTC. It translates to CASSPIESSGPYEQYF.

This clonotype was observed at least ten times. This CDR3 reads CASSLDSGANQPQHF. For the CDR3, the DNA is TGTGCCAGCAGCCTCGACAGCGGGGCCAATCAGCCCCAGCATTTT. The chain couples TRBV3-1 to TRBJ1-5; tentatively, D is TRBD1 (5 bases). CDR1 is LGHDT and CDR2 is YNNKEL in the germline V gene (reference sequence). Trimming stripped 4 bases from V and 3 bases from J, with 13 bases between. CDR3 length equals 15 residues.

This clonotype was recorded at least ten times. The rearrangement joins TRBV12-3 or TRBV12-4 to TRBJ2-3; TRBD2 matches 7 bases. J was trimmed by 4 bases and V by 1 base; bases with no gene match: 2. This CDR3 has 14 residues. The CDR3 DNA reads TGTGCCAGCAGTTTAGAACTAGCGCCAGATACGCAGTATTTT. Translated, it gives CASSLELAPDTQYF.

This clonotype showed up just a few times. The chain joins TRBV20-1 to TRBJ2-7; TRBD1 agrees at 7 bases. CDR1 and CDR2 from the germline V gene are DFQATT and SNEGSKA (reference sequence). The CDR3 contains 14 residues. The junction had 11 bases not matched to a gene; V was cut back by 8 bases and J by 1 base. CDR3 DNA sequence: TGCAGTTCCTCCGCCGGGACAGTTTCCTACGAGCAGTACTTC. It specifies CSSSAGTVSYEQYF.

This clonotype was picked up many times. This chain connects TRBV6-1 to TRBJ1-1; 9 bases are shared with TRBD1. The CDR3 loop spans 14 amino acids. The ends lost 7 bases at V and 1 base at J; junction bases unmatched: 4. CDR1 is MNHNS, CDR2 SASEGT, per germline. CDR3 sequence: CASNTGQGNTEAFF. The CDR3 DNA is TGTGCCAGCAACACGGGACAGGGGAACACTGAAGCTTTCTTT.

Only a few counts were recorded for this clonotype. The rearrangement joins TRBV2 to TRBJ2-5, with TRBD2 identical over 13 bases. The germline gives CDR1 SNHLY, CDR2 FYNNEI. The CDR3 covers 18 residues. V shed 6 bases, J shed 2 bases, and the junction held 12 bases outside the gene matches. The CDR3 reads CASSDRLAGGSPQETQYF. CDR3 nucleotide sequence: TGTGCCAGCAGCGACCGACTAGCGGGGGGTTCCCCGCAAGAGACCCAGTACTTC.

In this sample, this clonotype turned up a few times. The chain joins TRBV29-1 to TRBJ1-2, with D tentatively TRBD1 (5 bases). The length of the CDR3 is 12 residues. The V and J ends lost 2 bases and 2 bases respectively, with 6 bases between them. Germline V gene data show CDR1 as SQVTM and CDR2 as ANQGSEA. This chain's CDR3 is CSVERQNYGYTF. In DNA, the CDR3 is TGCAGCGTTGAAAGACAGAACTATGGCTACACCTTC.

A few counts support this clonotype. An end of the junction differs from the germline gene, which may be a read error. The V and J genes are TRBV7-7 and TRBJ2-5, with 12 bases matching TRBD2. The V gene's germline CDR1 is SSHAT and CDR2 FNYEAQ (reference sequence). The CDR3 runs 18 residues. DNA for the CDR3: TGTGCTAGCAGCCCGACTAGCGGGGGCCTCGGGAGCGGTGAGACCCAGTACTTC. Amino acid sequence: CASSPTSGGLGSGETQYF. Drawing the rest from reference TRBV7-7 and TRBJ2-5, the complete variable domain is GAGVSQSPRYKVTKRGQDVTLRCDPISSHATLYWYQQALGQGPEFLTYFNYEAQPDKSGLPSDRFSAERPEGSISTLTIQRTEQRDSAMYRCASSPTSGGLGSGETQYFGPGTRLLVL.

The chain is built from TRBV20-1 and TRBJ2-7; D not resolved. Germline values: CDR1 DFQATT, CDR2 SNEGSKA (reference sequence). The CDR3 covers 12 residues. Trimming stripped 5 bases from V and 2 bases from J, with 10 bases between. Here the CDR3 reads CSADPTTYEQYF. Here the CDR3 DNA reads TGCAGTGCTGACCCGACCACCTACGAGCAGTACTTC.

This clonotype has just a few counts. V gene TRBV25-1 combines with J gene TRBJ2-2; D remains ambiguous. V lost 6 bases and J 0 bases, leaving 14 bases between the germline ends. CDR1 is MGHDK, CDR2 SYGVNS, per germline. The CDR3 totals 16 residues. The CDR3 bases are TGTGCCAGCAGCCGAGATTCTAGTTCGAACACCGGGGAGCTGTTTTTT. Encoded protein: CASSRDSSSNTGELFF.

This clonotype has more than one count but fewer than ten. The chain recombines TRBV7-9 with TRBJ2-7, with D uncertain. This CDR3 has 14 residues. Germline lookup yields CDR1 SEHNR and CDR2 FQNEAQ (reference sequence). V lost 4 bases to trimming and J lost 2 bases, with 12 bases between them. The CDR3 DNA reads as TGTGCCAGCAGCTATCCGGAGTTGCCCTACGAGCAGTACTTC. This translates into CASSYPELPYEQYF.

J is TRBJ2-7 and V is TRBV5-1, with D hard to call. Per germline, CDR1 SGHRS and CDR2 YFSETQ. Deletions cut 2 bases from V and 2 bases from J, with 11 bases between. The CDR3 sequence is 14 residues long. The CDR3 protein is CASSFRPLAYEQYF. CDR3 in DNA: TGCGCCAGCAGCTTCCGGCCCTTGGCCTACGAGCAGTACTTC.

The chain uses TRBV5-8 and TRBJ2-5, with a possible D match to TRBD1 (6 bases). CDR3 length: 15 amino acids. The germline V and J ends were trimmed by 3 bases and 4 bases, with 16 bases remaining between them. The germline gives CDR1 SGHTS, CDR2 YDEGEE. CDR3 sequence (DNA): TGTGCCAGCAGCTCTAGTAACACAGGGAGAGAGACCCAGTACTTC. Its translation: CASSSSNTGRETQYF.

The chain is built from TRBV5-8 and TRBJ2-3, with 11 nucleotides matching TRBD2. V lost 2 bases to trimming and J lost 5 bases; unmatched junction nucleotides: 7. CDR1 and CDR2 from the germline V gene are SGHTS and YDEGEE. This CDR3 has 16 amino acids. The CDR3 DNA reads as TGTGCCAGCAGCTTAGTGATCGGGACTAGCGGAGATACGCAGTATTTT. Encoded protein: CASSLVIGTSGDTQYF.

The chain employs TRBV2 and TRBJ2-5; D possibly uses TRBD1 or TRBD2 (5 bases each). CDR1 SNHLY and CDR2 FYNNEI come from the germline V gene. The CDR3 spans 18 residues. CDR3 nucleotides: TGTACCTTCAGTGGTACCGGGACCTTACGGCCCCCTCAAGAGACCCAGTACTTC. Translating gives CTFSGTGTLRPPQETQYF. Variable domain in full (rest from reference TRBV2 and TRBJ2-5): EPEVTQTPSHQVTQMGQEVILRCVPISNHLYFYWYRQILGQKVEFLVSFYNNEISEKSEIFDDQFSVERPDGSNFTLKIRSTKLEDSAMYFCTFSGTGTLRPPQETQYFGPGTRLLVL.

This clonotype showed up many times. J is TRBJ1-4 and V is TRBV7-9, with TRBD1 identical over 8 bases. The CDR3 has 16 amino acids. Germline V gene data show CDR1 as SEHNR and CDR2 as FQNEAQ (reference sequence). V trimming: 0 bases; J trimming: 7 bases; junction bases outside the gene matches: 7. CDR3 nucleotides: TGTGCCAGCAGCTTAGCGGACAGGGCCCCCTCTGAAAAACTGTTTTTT. Translation gives CASSLADRAPSEKLFF.

The rearrangement uses TRBV6-1 and TRBJ2-1; TRBD1 matches 7 bases. The V segment lost 5 bases and the J segment 7 bases; nucleotides outside the gene matches: 14. Per germline, CDR1 MNHNS and CDR2 SASEGT. The CDR3 is 16 residues long. The CDR3 sequence: CASSTYQGETGNEQFF. CDR3 nucleotide sequence: TGTGCCAGCAGTACCTATCAGGGGGAGACGGGTAATGAGCAGTTCTTC.

The sample holds many counts of this clonotype. The chain joins TRBV29-1 to TRBJ2-1; D is ambiguous. The V and J ends lost 4 bases and 6 bases respectively, with 19 bases between them. Germline CDR1 SQVTM, CDR2 ANQGSEA. CDR3 length: 15 residues. The CDR3 sequence is CSVGRADITSNEQFF. CDR3 DNA: TGCAGCGTTGGCCGAGCCGACATTACGTCCAATGAGCAGTTCTTC.